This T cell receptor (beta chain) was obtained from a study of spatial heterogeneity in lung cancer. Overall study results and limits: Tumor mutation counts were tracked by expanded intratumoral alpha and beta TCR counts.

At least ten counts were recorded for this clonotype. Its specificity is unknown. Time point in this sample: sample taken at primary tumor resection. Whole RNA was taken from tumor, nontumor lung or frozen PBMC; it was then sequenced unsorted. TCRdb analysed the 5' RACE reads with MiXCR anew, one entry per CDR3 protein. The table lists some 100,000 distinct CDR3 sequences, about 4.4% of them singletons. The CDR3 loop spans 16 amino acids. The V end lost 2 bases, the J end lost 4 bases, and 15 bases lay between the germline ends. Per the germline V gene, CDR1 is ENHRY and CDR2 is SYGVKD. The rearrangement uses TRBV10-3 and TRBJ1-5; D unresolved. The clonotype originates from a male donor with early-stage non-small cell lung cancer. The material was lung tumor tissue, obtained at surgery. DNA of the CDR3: TGTGCCATCAGTGAGGGGTTGTCTTCGGGGAATCAGCCCCAGCATTTT. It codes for CAISEGLSSGNQPQHF.